Presented here are 11 T cell receptor beta chains from one specimen sequenced in a study of molecular identifiers for immune sequencing clone quantification. Using its own MiXCR run on the PCR reads, TCRdb lists one record per CDR3 protein. The sample carries about 640,000 distinct CDR3 sequences, about 20% recorded once. Sequenced input: naive CD8+ T cells from blood, with Jurkat cell RNA spiked in. Subset here: FACS-sorted CD8+CD4-CCR7+CD45RA+ naive T cells. The receptors derive from a human donor in good health. Some libraries in this study had Jurkat cell RNA spiked in.

This clonotype showed up many times. A read error may be the cause here, since a much bigger clone is one base away. This sequence joins TRBV9 and TRBJ2-3; D gene ambiguous. Germline CDR1 SGDLS, CDR2 YYNGEE. This CDR3 comprises 12 residues. Deletions cut 4 bases from V and 4 bases from J, with 7 bases between. The CDR3 DNA reads as TGTGCCAGCAGCCAGGCAGCAGATACGCAGTATTTT. Its protein product is CASSQAADTQYF.

This clonotype was recorded many times. The genes are TRBV7-9 and TRBJ2-2; D might be TRBD1 or TRBD2, each matching 5 bases. There are 14 residues in the CDR3. CDR1 is SEHNR, CDR2 FQNEAQ, per germline (reference sequence). V was pared by 5 bases and J by 13 bases, with 20 bases between. CDR3 nucleotides: TGTGCCAGCAGCCCGCCAAGGGGCTCCCGGGGGCTGTTTTTT. This encodes CASSPPRGSRGLFF.

In the case of this clonotype: This could be a read error, since a much larger clone is one nucleotide away. The genes are TRBV6-2 or TRBV6-3 and TRBJ2-7, with D tentatively TRBD2 (6 bases). CDR3 size: 15 residues. The V gene's germline CDR1 is MNHEY and CDR2 SVGEGT. The CDR3 sequence is CAGSSIRDSIYEQYF. Here the CDR3 DNA reads TGTGCCGGCAGTTCTATCCGGGACTCGATTTACGAGCAGTACTTC.

Ten or more counts support this clonotype. The chain recombines TRBV19 with TRBJ2-3; D possibly corresponds to TRBD2 (5 bases). The CDR3 has 17 residues. Germline lookup yields CDR1 LNHDA and CDR2 SQIVND (reference sequence). Trimming pared 3 bases from V and 1 base from J, leaving 17 bases between. The CDR3 DNA reads as TGTGCCAGTAGTATTGATGTCGCGGGTTGGGGCACAGATACGCAGTATTTT. It yields the protein CASSIDVAGWGTDTQYF.

This clonotype showed up many times. The CDR3 region has the DNA TGTGCCAGCAGCCCGATGACAGGGGGCGATGAGCAGTTCTTC. Protein product: CASSPMTGGDEQFF. This sequence joins TRBV7-2 and TRBJ2-1; 10 bases fit TRBD1. CDR3 length: 14 residues. Germline V CDR1 and CDR2: SGHTA, FQGNSA. V gave up 5 bases and J gave up 8 bases; unmatched junction bases: 6.

The V call is TRBV15, the J call TRBJ1-1; a weak D match, TRBD1 (5 bases). V was trimmed by 3 bases and J by 1 base, leaving 15 bases between them. The CDR3 length is 16 residues. Germline lookup yields CDR1 LNHNV and CDR2 YYDKDF (reference sequence). The CDR3 DNA reads as TGTGCCACCAGCAGGGACCCCTCTGGGGGGAACACTGAAGCTTTCTTT. This codes for CATSRDPSGGNTEAFF.

This clonotype has a count of ten or more. The V and J genes are TRBV7-9 and TRBJ2-3; no clear D. CDR1 and CDR2 (germline): SEHNR, FQNEAQ (reference sequence). Trimming removed 2 bases at V and 4 bases at J, with 22 bases between. The CDR3 is made up of 18 amino acids. The CDR3 here is CASSLPTAGFDRADTQYF. The CDR3 nucleotides are TGTGCCAGCAGCTTACCAACAGCAGGATTTGACCGCGCAGATACGCAGTATTTT.

This clonotype was picked up many times. The J gene is TRBJ2-3, the V gene TRBV4-3; 15 nucleotides match TRBD2. Trimming at V came to 0 bases and at J to 5 bases, leaving 3 bases not matched to a gene. CDR1 is LGHNA, CDR2 YSLEER, per germline. The CDR3 consists of 17 residues. In nucleotides, the CDR3 is TGCGCCAGCAGCCAAGATGGACTAGCGGGGGGGGTAGATACGCAGTATTTT. Encoded protein: CASSQDGLAGGVDTQYF.

In the case of this clonotype: Given a much more abundant clone one base away, this may be a read error. The CDR3 carries no conserved terminal phenylalanine or tryptophan, so it likely arises from a read error. This sequence joins TRBV19 and TRBJ2-7; no firm D call. Looked up from germline, CDR1 is LNHDA and CDR2 is SQIVND (reference sequence). The CDR3 has 13 residues. Trimming removed 5 bases from V and 7 bases from J, with 15 bases in between. CDR3 in amino acids: CASSPMAVGEQYS. CDR3 sequence (DNA): TGTGCCAGTAGTCCAATGGCCGTGGGGGAGCAGTACTCC.

This clonotype occurred many times. This CDR3 reads CASSYGTGRDSPLHF. The CDR3 DNA reads as TGTGCCAGCAGTTACGGGACAGGGAGGGATTCACCCCTCCACTTT. The V and J genes are TRBV6-5 and TRBJ1-6; 9 nucleotides agree with TRBD1. V lost 2 bases to trimming and J lost 8 bases; unmatched junction nucleotides: 4. This CDR3 is built from 15 residues. Germline CDR1 MNHEY, CDR2 SVGAGI.

This clonotype was recorded many times. CDR3 region: CASSLAIRTHTDTQYF. CDR3 sequence (DNA): TGTGCCAGCAGCCTGGCTATCCGGACTCACACAGATACGCAGTATTTT. The chain links TRBV9 to TRBJ2-3; tentatively, D is TRBD2 (5 bases). Trimming left V 4 bases short and J 2 bases short, with 17 bases between. Germline-derived CDR1 and CDR2 are SGDLS and YYNGEE. The CDR3 loop spans 16 amino acids.